This TCR beta chain was found in a study of blood T cell repertoires in COVID-19. About the study: Sites in the United States, Italy and Spain provided acute and convalescent COVID-19 samples. Sample material is recorded as cDNA or gDNA derived from T cells, B-cell-depleted T cells, or PBMCs.

In the authors' methods: Reference gene primer amplification yielded estimated nucleated cell counts. Using immunoSEQ multiplex PCR, the repertoire was profiled, and TCRdb retains in-frame clones only, with some absent. Clonal size and the V and J genes are those of that table, whereas D and trimming came from the DNA. The table has 70,000 to 95,000 clones, 84% seen once. The receptor comes from a human donor in a cohort sampled during active COVID-19. Sequences were obtained from peripheral blood.

DNA for the CDR3: TGTGCCAGCAGCCAAGGGACGTTGCGGGGGGGCCGAGAGACCCAGTACTTC. Protein product: CASSQGTLRGGRETQYF. This chain uses TRBV3-1 (or the pseudogene TRBV3-2) with TRBJ2-5, with TRBD2 matching over 9 bases. This CDR3 comprises 17 residues. Germline assignment: CDR1 LGHDT and CDR2 YNNKEL (reference sequence). The ends lost 1 base at V and 4 bases at J; junction bases unmatched: 10.